This T cell receptor (beta chain) was identified in a study of blood T cells in healthy people across ages. Study-wide findings and caveats: One million T cells yielded diversity estimates that were considered underestimates.

After removal of 4 bases from V and 7 bases from J, the junction contained 10 bases not matched to a gene. The CDR3 is 15 amino acids. From germline, CDR1 is MRHNA and CDR2 SNTAGT. PCR was performed a second time for roughly 6 to 12 cycles using a sample-barcoded 5' primer and a J-beta primer mix. Researchers report that a template-switch adaptor with 12 random nucleotides tagged each cDNA molecule. From the 5' RACE reads, TCRdb called clonotypes with MiXCR, one entry per CDR3 protein. The repertoire consists of hundreds of thousands of distinct CDR3 sequences, with around 41% occurring once and the leading ten covering about 30%. This clonotype was detected only a few times. The antigen is not known. Healthy Caucasians from Russia aged about 6 to 95 served as donors. Every donor provided 9.5 to 10 milliliters of peripheral blood.

The source of this sequence is a man older than 75 in good health. Sequenced input: blood. The V and J genes are TRBV6-4 and TRBJ2-1; TRBD2 aligns across 7 bases. Here the CDR3 DNA reads TGTGCCAGCAGTGGATGGGCGGGAGTCGGGAATGAGCAGTTCTTC. This translates into CASSGWAGVGNEQFF.